This entry is about one TCR beta chain. Antigen specificity is unknown. This CDR3 comprises 14 residues. In germline, CDR1 is LGHDT, CDR2 YNNKEL (reference sequence). The V gene end was trimmed by 4 bases and the J gene end by 4 bases; junction bases not matched to a gene: 6. This entry belongs to a study of neurological immune-mediated disorders. Broader study findings: No sharing of CDR3 amino acid sequences was observed among expanded clones across subjects, suggesting private repertoires in all groups. Multiple sclerosis, the disease with the least TCR clonal expansion, fell below healthy controls, whereas HTLV-1-associated myelopathy showed the most.

Per sequencing run, 15-18 subjects together gave over 170 million TCR-beta sequences. A single record per CDR3 protein comes from TCRdb applying MiXCR to the 5' RACE reads. The table shows about 79,000 distinct CDR3 sequences, with 11% to 15% occurring only once. The clonotype comes from a woman aged 50 to 65 in good health. The rearrangement uses TRBV3-1 and TRBJ1-1, with 7 bases matching TRBD1. The material sequenced was PBMCs. The CDR3 reads CASSLPQGGTEAFF. As DNA, the CDR3 is TGTGCCAGCAGCCTTCCCCAGGGGGGCACTGAAGCTTTCTTT.